The 2 T cell receptor beta chains below were found in one sample sequenced in a study of T cell responses to AZD1222 COVID-19 vaccine. Data came from immunoSEQ multiplex PCR; TCRdb stores just in-frame clones and leaves some out. The sample lists 90,000 to 120,000 clones, around 83% occurring once. The sequencing here drew on peripheral blood, taken on day 0 of AZD1222 vaccination. Receptor source: an adult in good health.

The chain has TRBV5-1 and TRBJ2-7; unclear D gene. The CDR3 runs 11 residues. V was shortened by 3 bases and J by 3 bases, with 4 bases between the two germline ends. Germline V gives CDR1 SGHRS, CDR2 YFSETQ. The CDR3 DNA follows: TGCGCCAGCAGCTCGAACTACGAGCAGTACTTC. Translated, it gives CASSSNYEQYF.

J is TRBJ2-7 and V is TRBV5-4; the match to TRBD2 covers 8 bases. Germline V gene sequence: CDR1 SGHNT, CDR2 YYREEE (reference sequence). The CDR3 is made up of 15 amino acids. Unmatched junction bases numbered 2, after V lost 0 bases and J lost 0 bases. The DNA for the CDR3 is TGTGCCAGCAGCTTGGGCGGGGGGCACTCCTACGAGCAGTACTTC. It translates to CASSLGGGHSYEQYF. The full variable domain, with the rest looked up from reference TRBV5-4 and TRBJ2-7, is ETGVTQSPTHLIKTRGQQVTLRCSSQSGHNTVSWYQQALGQGPQFIFQYYREEENGRGNFPPRFSGLQFPNYSSELNVNALELDDSALYLCASSLGGGHSYEQYFGPGTRLTVT.